This T cell receptor (beta chain) was identified during a study of OX40 agonist ivuxolimab in advanced cancers. Some clones are missing from TCRdb's copy, which holds only in-frame ones; the method was immunoSEQ multiplex PCR. The table lists around 100,000 clones, approximately 90% of them singletons. Study observations and caveats: Clonal expansion among partial responders at 0.1-3.0 mg/kg ranked near the lowest.

Comment on this clone: Its specificity is not known.

Per the germline V gene, CDR1 is SGHNT and CDR2 is YENEEA. CDR3 length equals 16 residues. Trimming removed 5 bases from V and 6 bases from J; junction bases left unmatched: 14. The source material was CD4+ or CD8+ T cells sorted from blood, sampled in a trial of the OX40 agonist ivuxolimab. The receptor was derived from an adult with an advanced solid tumor such as melanoma, head and neck, liver or kidney cancer. The rearrangement uses TRBV11-3 and TRBJ2-3; 7 positions match TRBD2. The CDR3 DNA sequence: TGTGCCAGCAGCCTGGGGACTAAAGGTTTCTCGGATACGCAGTATTTT. Translating it yields CASSLGTKGFSDTQYF.